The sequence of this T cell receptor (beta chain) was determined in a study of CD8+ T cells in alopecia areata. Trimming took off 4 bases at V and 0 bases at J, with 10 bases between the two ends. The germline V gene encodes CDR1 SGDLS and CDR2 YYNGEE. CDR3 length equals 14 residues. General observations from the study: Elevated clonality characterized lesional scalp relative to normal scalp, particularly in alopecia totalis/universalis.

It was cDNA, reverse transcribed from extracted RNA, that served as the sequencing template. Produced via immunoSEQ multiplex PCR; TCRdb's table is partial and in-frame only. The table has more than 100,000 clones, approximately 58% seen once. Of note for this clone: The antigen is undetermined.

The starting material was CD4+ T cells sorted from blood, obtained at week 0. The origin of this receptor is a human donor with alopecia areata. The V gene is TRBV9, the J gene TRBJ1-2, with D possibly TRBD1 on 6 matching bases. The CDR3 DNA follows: TGTGCCAGCAGCAAACGACAGGCTAACTATGGCTACACCTTC. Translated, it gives CASSKRQANYGYTF.